These 6 T cell receptor beta chains originate from one sample sequenced in a study of shared clonotypes between healthy human individuals. Assay used: immunoSEQ multiplex PCR; TCRdb lists only in-frame clones, some missing. The data hold about 1,900,000 clones, with approximately 94% observed a single time. CD45RO-negative, CCR7-positively selected cells formed the naive CD8 fraction, excluding terminally differentiated effector memory CD45RA+ cells. Sequenced sample: naive CD8+ T cells sorted from blood. The origin of the receptors is a man younger than 35 in good health.

The chain recombines TRBV28 with TRBJ2-3, with a weak D call TRBD1 (6 bases). There are 15 residues in the CDR3. V was pared by 5 bases and J by 0 bases, with 12 bases between. CDR1 and CDR2 from the germline V gene are MDHEN and SYDVKM. The CDR3 DNA reads TGTGCCAGCAGTCCTGGACAGTTTAGCACAGATACGCAGTATTTT. Its protein product is CASSPGQFSTDTQYF.

The V gene is TRBV15, the J gene TRBJ1-2; D is undetermined. V lost 4 bases to trimming and J lost 2 bases, with 5 bases between them. The CDR3 has 12 residues. CDR1 and CDR2 from the germline V gene are LNHNV and YYDKDF (reference sequence). The CDR3 DNA follows: TGTGCCACCAGCAAAGACAACTATGGCTACACCTTC. It codes for CATSKDNYGYTF.

The CDR3 is CASSQGSGLAGDPSTDTQYF. CDR3 sequence (DNA): TGTGCCAGCAGCCAAGGTTCGGGCTTGGCGGGAGACCCGAGCACAGATACGCAGTATTTT. The V gene is TRBV14, the J gene TRBJ2-3; 7 positions match TRBD2. The V gene end was trimmed by 1 base and the J gene end by 0 bases; junction bases not matched to a gene: 16. Germline V gives CDR1 SGHDN, CDR2 FVKESK. The length of the CDR3 is 20 residues.

This chain uses TRBV5-8 with TRBJ1-5, with D possibly being TRBD1 (6 bases). The CDR3 runs to 14 residues. The V end was cut by 1 base, the J end by 4 bases, with 9 bases between. CDR1 is SGHTS and CDR2 is YDEGEE in the germline V gene. The CDR3 bases are TGTGCCAGCAGCTTGCAGGGGACAAATCAGCCCCAGCATTTT. Translating it yields CASSLQGTNQPQHF.

The chain links TRBV7-8 to TRBJ2-7; 10 positions agree with TRBD2. CDR1 SGHVS and CDR2 FQNEAQ come from the germline V gene. The CDR3 contains 15 residues. J gave up 2 bases and V 5 bases, and 6 bases lay outside the gene matches. CDR3 in DNA: TGTGCCAGCAGCAAAGGACTAGCGGCCACCTACGAGCAGTACTTC. Translating it yields CASSKGLAATYEQYF.

The chain uses TRBV7-8 and TRBJ2-1; the D gene is possibly TRBD2 (6 bases). From germline, CDR1 is SGHVS and CDR2 FQNEAQ. The V and J ends lost 1 base and 3 bases respectively, with 13 bases between them. CDR3 length equals 16 residues. CDR3 loop: CASSLGGEAHYNEQFF. CDR3 coding DNA: TGTGCCAGCAGCTTAGGCGGGGAAGCCCACTACAATGAGCAGTTCTTC.